One T cell receptor (beta chain) is described in this entry. No antigen is known for it. The data were obtained in a study of T-cell reconstitution after alpha-beta-depleted transplantation in children. V dropped 0 bases and J dropped 0 bases, with 12 bases sitting between them. CDR1 and CDR2 (germline): DFQATT, SNEGSKA (reference sequence). This CDR3 comprises 15 residues. Study findings and constraints: Reportedly, roughly two months post-transplant, alpha-beta T cells arose from several hundred expanded graft clones. The origin of high day-60 TCRbeta diversity in some patients lay in surviving recipient T cells and thymic progenitors. Diversity and T-cell counts at one year after transplant derived mostly from new T cells.

The authors prepared the TCRbeta library with unique molecular identifiers. TCRdb re-called the PCR reads with MiXCR, one entry per CDR3 protein. The sample records hundreds of thousands of distinct CDR3 sequences, roughly a tenth being singletons. The TCR comes from a child aged 2-15 years with inherited bone marrow failure, due to receive a stem cell transplant. The V call is TRBV20-1, the J call TRBJ2-7; D remains unclear. Here the sequenced sample was PBMCs, taken before TCRalphabeta/CD19-depleted stem cell transplant. The CDR3 region has the DNA TGCAGTGCTAGAGATCTCGGCCGGAGCTCCTACGAGCAGTACTTC. Translating gives CSARDLGRSSYEQYF.